A single sample is the source of the 20 T cell receptor beta chains below, sequenced in a study of early T cells in non-severe SARS-CoV-2 infection. Via MiXCR, TCRdb re-called the 5' RACE reads, giving one row per CDR3 protein. The data show 75,000 to 100,000 distinct CDR3 sequences, approximately 15% seen once. What was sequenced was whole blood. The receptors were gathered from an adult who was a healthcare worker with PCR-confirmed SARS-CoV-2 infection or an uninfected control (not recorded which).

This clonotype came up a few times. The J gene is TRBJ2-1, the V gene TRBV11-2; 8 bases fit TRBD2. CDR3 length: 16 amino acids. CDR1 and CDR2 from the germline V gene are SGHAT and FQNNGV. With V trimmed by 3 bases and J by 2 bases, 6 bases remained unmatched. This chain's CDR3 is CASSFTGRVAYNEQFF. CDR3 nucleotide sequence: TGTGCCAGCAGCTTTACCGGGAGGGTCGCCTACAATGAGCAGTTCTTC.

This clonotype was seen only a few times. The genes are TRBV11-3 and TRBJ2-3; unclear D gene. CDR1 is SGHNT, CDR2 YENEEA, per germline. This CDR3 is built from 12 residues. Trimming left V 8 bases short and J 6 bases short, with 12 bases between. The CDR3 is CASSPLGDTQYF. Here the CDR3 DNA reads TGTGCCAGCTCCCCACTTGGGGATACGCAGTATTTT.

This clonotype showed up just a few times. The CDR3 protein is CASSLRGEVNIQYF. The DNA of the CDR3 is TGTGCCAGCAGTTTGAGGGGGGAGGTGAACATTCAGTACTTC. The chain recombines TRBV27 with TRBJ2-4; perhaps D is TRBD1 or TRBD2 (6 bases each). Germline loops: CDR1 MNHEY, CDR2 SMNVEV (reference sequence). With 3 bases removed from V and 7 bases from J, the gap between germline ends came to 13 bases. The CDR3 runs to 14 residues.

J is TRBJ2-7 and V is TRBV6-6; TRBD1 is a possible D gene (7 bases). Germline CDR1 and CDR2: MNHNY and SVGAGI (reference sequence). Trimming pared 10 bases from V and 2 bases from J, leaving 21 bases between. This CDR3 comprises 15 residues. CDR3 residues: CAILDQGGGTYEQYF. Here the CDR3 DNA reads TGTGCCATCTTGGACCAGGGGGGAGGCACCTACGAGCAGTACTTC.

This clonotype was seen many times. The chain carries TRBV29-1 and TRBJ1-4; no reliable D call. Trimming stripped 6 bases from V and 8 bases from J, with 13 bases between. The CDR3 covers 12 residues. Per germline, CDR1 SQVTM and CDR2 ANQGSEA. The CDR3 reads CSVLGPGEKLFF. CDR3 bases: TGCAGCGTCCTTGGACCGGGAGAAAAACTGTTTTTT.

This clonotype was detected a few times. The chain couples TRBV20-1 to TRBJ2-5, with 10 bases matching TRBD1. This CDR3 region has 13 residues. Trimming removed 5 bases from V and 3 bases from J; junction bases left unmatched: 3. The germline V gene encodes CDR1 DFQATT and CDR2 SNEGSKA (reference sequence). CDR3 sequence: CSALTGGEETQYF. DNA for the CDR3: TGCAGTGCTTTGACAGGGGGCGAAGAGACCCAGTACTTC.

The genes are TRBV5-4 and TRBJ2-7; D not resolved. V was shortened by 3 bases and J by 2 bases, with 9 bases between the two germline ends. This CDR3 comprises 13 residues. Germline CDR1 SGHNT, CDR2 YYREEE (reference sequence). The CDR3 nucleotides read TGTGCCAGCAGCTCGGGCCGGACCTACGAGCAGTACTTC. Translated, it gives CASSSGRTYEQYF. The entire variable domain, with the rest obtained from reference TRBV5-4 and TRBJ2-7, is as follows: ETGVTQSPTHLIKTRGQQVTLRCSSQSGHNTVSWYQQALGQGPQFIFQYYREEENGRGNFPPRFSGLQFPNYSSELNVNALELDDSALYLCASSSGRTYEQYFGPGTRLTVT.

J is TRBJ1-1 and V is TRBV12-3 or TRBV12-4; no clear D gene. The V gene lost 7 bases and the J gene lost 1 base, with 10 bases spanning the gap. This CDR3 contains 13 residues. The CDR3 DNA sequence: TGTGCCAGCACTGTTAAACGGAACACTGAAGCTTTCTTT. It translates to CASTVKRNTEAFF.

This chain joins TRBV12-3 or TRBV12-4 and TRBJ1-1; D perhaps matches TRBD1 (5 bases). This CDR3 has 15 amino acids. Trimming cost V 6 bases and J 4 bases, with 18 bases left between them. The CDR3 DNA reads TGTGCCAGCAGCTGGGGGACGGGTTCGAGCACTGAAGCTTTCTTT. It is translated as CASSWGTGSSTEAFF.

This rearrangement joins TRBV5-6 to TRBJ1-1; possibly TRBD1 for D (5 bases). The germline V and J ends were trimmed by 1 base and 8 bases, with 12 bases remaining between them. The CDR3 covers 13 residues. Germline V gene lookup returns CDR1 SGHDT and CDR2 YYEEEE. CDR3 protein: CASSLYGAYEAFF. In nucleotides, the CDR3 is TGTGCCAGCAGCTTGTACGGGGCTTACGAAGCTTTCTTT.

This clonotype was detected many times. The gene calls are TRBV7-9 and TRBJ2-2; D not resolved. The CDR3 spans 18 residues. The V gene's germline CDR1 is SEHNR and CDR2 FQNEAQ (reference sequence). The ends were cut back, 5 bases at V and 4 bases at J, with 23 bases in the middle. The CDR3 region is CASSARVLPDWGTGELFF. The CDR3 DNA follows: TGTGCCAGCAGCGCCCGCGTCTTACCTGACTGGGGCACCGGGGAGCTGTTTTTT.

This clonotype was counted ten times or more. This chain joins TRBV29-1 and TRBJ2-3; D unresolved. Germline V gives CDR1 SQVTM, CDR2 ANQGSEA. The V gene lost 6 bases and the J gene lost 3 bases, with 4 bases spanning the gap. CDR3 length: 10 residues. CDR3 protein: CSVHTDTQYF. The CDR3 DNA sequence: TGCAGCGTGCATACAGATACGCAGTATTTT.

In this sample, this clonotype turned up a few times. This chain uses TRBV19 with TRBJ2-1, with 10 bases identical to TRBD2. The CDR3 sequence is 15 residues long. Germline CDR1 and CDR2: LNHDA and SQIVND (reference sequence). J was trimmed by 5 bases and V by 9 bases; bases with no gene match: 10. The CDR3 reads CASRKSGREDNEQFF. Written as DNA, the CDR3 is TGTGCCAGCAGAAAAAGCGGGAGGGAGGACAATGAGCAGTTCTTC. The full variable domain, in which reference TRBV19 and TRBJ2-1 provide the parts outside the CDR3, is DGGITQSPKYLFRKEGQNVTLSCEQNLNHDAMYWYRQDPGQGLRLIYYSQIVNDFQKGDIAEGYSVSREKKESFPLTVTSAQKNPTAFYLCASRKSGREDNEQFFGPGTRLTVL.

V is TRBV5-4 and J is TRBJ2-1; D gene ambiguous. The CDR3 totals 14 residues. V was trimmed by 4 bases and J by 0 bases, leaving 8 bases between them. Per the germline V gene, CDR1 is SGHNT and CDR2 is YYREEE (reference sequence). In DNA, the CDR3 is TGTGCCAGCAGCCCGGACGCCTCCTACAATGAGCAGTTCTTC. It encodes CASSPDASYNEQFF. Full variable domain (missing parts from reference TRBV5-4 and TRBJ2-1): ETGVTQSPTHLIKTRGQQVTLRCSSQSGHNTVSWYQQALGQGPQFIFQYYREEENGRGNFPPRFSGLQFPNYSSELNVNALELDDSALYLCASSPDASYNEQFFGPGTRLTVL.

Only a few counts were recorded for this clonotype. This chain connects TRBV6-5 to TRBJ2-1, with 11 bases fitting TRBD2. Germline trimming cut 5 bases from V and 9 bases from J; bases unmatched to any gene: 9. CDR1 is MNHEY and CDR2 is SVGAGI in the germline V gene. The length of the CDR3 is 15 residues. CDR3 nucleotide sequence: TGTGCCAGCAGTCTTCGACTAGCGGGATGGGGTGAGCAGTTCTTC. Protein: CASSLRLAGWGEQFF.

This rearrangement joins TRBV30 to TRBJ2-7, with 7 bases lining up with TRBD1. Germline V lookup: CDR1 GTSNPN, CDR2 SVGIG (reference sequence). The CDR3 has 11 amino acids. Losses at the gene ends were 5 bases for V and 3 bases for J; bases not matched to a gene: 1. The CDR3 here is CAWDRDYEQYF. The CDR3, as DNA: TGTGCCTGGGACAGGGACTACGAGCAGTACTTC.

This clonotype was seen more than once but under ten times. V is TRBV24-1 and J is TRBJ1-5; D is possibly TRBD1 (5 bases). Germline V gene lookup returns CDR1 KGHDR and CDR2 SFDVKD. This CDR3 contains 16 residues. V lost 4 bases to trimming and J lost 4 bases, with 16 bases between them. The CDR3, as DNA: TGTGCCACCAGTGACAGGACACCCCGGGGGAATCAGCCCCAGCATTTT. It codes for CATSDRTPRGNQPQHF.

The table lists this clonotype with a few counts. As DNA, the CDR3 is TGTGCCAGCAGCGTAAACCCCGCCGGCGGGCTCGCCTATGGCTACACCTTC. Translation: CASSVNPAGGLAYGYTF. The rearrangement joins TRBV9 to TRBJ1-2; no firm D call. The germline V gene has CDR1 SGDLS and CDR2 YYNGEE. The CDR3 has 17 residues. V lost 1 base, J lost 4 bases, and 20 bases lay in between.

This rearrangement joins TRBV9 to TRBJ2-1; D could derive from TRBD1 or TRBD2 (5 bases each). Trimming took 0 bases from V and 9 from J, leaving 10 bases between them. The germline gives CDR1 SGDLS, CDR2 YYNGEE. The CDR3 loop spans 13 amino acids. CDR3 in DNA: TGTGCCAGCAGCGTAGGGGGGTCCAGTGAGCAGTTCTTC. This translates into CASSVGGSSEQFF.

This clonotype came up a few times. The chain uses TRBV12-3 or TRBV12-4 and TRBJ2-2; D remains unclear. The ends were cut back, 6 bases at V and 4 bases at J, with 15 bases in the middle. The CDR3 sequence is 15 residues long. The CDR3 sequence is CASSPRIVSTGELFF. CDR3 coding DNA: TGTGCCAGCAGCCCTCGGATAGTAAGCACCGGGGAGCTGTTTTTT.